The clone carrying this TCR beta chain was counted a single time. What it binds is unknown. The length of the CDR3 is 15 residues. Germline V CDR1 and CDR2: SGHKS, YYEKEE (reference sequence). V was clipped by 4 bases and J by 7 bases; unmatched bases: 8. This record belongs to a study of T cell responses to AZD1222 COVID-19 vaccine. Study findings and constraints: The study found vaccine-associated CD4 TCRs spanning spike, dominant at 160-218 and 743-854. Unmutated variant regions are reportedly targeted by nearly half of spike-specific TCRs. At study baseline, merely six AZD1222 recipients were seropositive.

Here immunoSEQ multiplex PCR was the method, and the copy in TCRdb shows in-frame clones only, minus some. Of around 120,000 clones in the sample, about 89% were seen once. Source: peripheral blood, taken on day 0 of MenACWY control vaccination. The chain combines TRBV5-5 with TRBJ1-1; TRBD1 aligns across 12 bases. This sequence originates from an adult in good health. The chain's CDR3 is CASSAGQGAGSEAFF. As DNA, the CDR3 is TGTGCCAGCAGCGCGGGACAGGGGGCGGGGAGTGAAGCTTTCTTT. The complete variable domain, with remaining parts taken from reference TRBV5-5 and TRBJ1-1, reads DAGVTQSPTHLIKTRGQQVTLRCSPISGHKSVSWYQQVLGQGPQFIFQYYEKEERGRGNFPDRFSARQFPNYSSELNVNALLLGDSALYLCASSAGQGAGSEAFFGQGTRLTVV.